What follows are 32 T cell receptor beta chains derived from one specimen sequenced in a study of identical twins. Via MiXCR, TCRdb re-called the 5' RACE reads, giving one row per CDR3 protein. The table lists 1.5 million to 2 million distinct CDR3 sequences, around 29% of them singletons, with less than 0.35% in the top ten. The sequencing input was cord blood. Receptors were obtained from a newborn girl in good health.

This clonotype occurred a few times. The J gene is TRBJ1-4, the V gene TRBV5-1; D ambiguous. The CDR3 has 16 residues. Trimming removed 1 base from V and 2 bases from J, with 12 bases in between. Germline CDR1 SGHRS, CDR2 YFSETQ. The CDR3 DNA reads TGCGCCAGCAGCTTGTCGTACCCAAGGACTAATGAAAAACTGTTTTTT. It yields the protein CASSLSYPRTNEKLFF.

In its sample, this clonotype was seen many times. A read error may produce the germline difference seen at one junction end. The chain recombines TRBV5-1 with TRBJ2-1, with 7 bases that match TRBD1. This CDR3 is 14 amino acids long. Germline V gene data show CDR1 as SGHRS and CDR2 as YFSETQ. In nucleotides, the CDR3 is TGTGCCAGCAGCTTAACGGGACAGTACAATGAGCAGTTCTTC. It yields the protein CASSLTGQYNEQFF.

As to this clonotype: A read error is possible here, since a much larger clone lies one base away. This sequence joins TRBV6-2 or TRBV6-3 and TRBJ1-5; D remains ambiguous. Looked up from germline, CDR1 is MNHEY and CDR2 is SVGEGT. Trimming pared 4 bases from V and 7 bases from J, leaving 5 bases between. The length of the CDR3 is 11 residues. The DNA of the CDR3 is TGTGCCAGCAGTTTCAAACAGCCCCAGCATTTT. Its translation is CASSFKQPQHF.

This clonotype has a handful of counts. CDR3 DNA sequence: TGCAGCGACTCGGCCCGGAGGGCCCTTATAAATGAGCAGTTCTTC. Protein sequence: CSDSARRALINEQFF. The rearrangement joins TRBV20-1 to TRBJ2-1, with D possibly TRBD2 on 6 matching bases. Germline V CDR1 and CDR2: DFQATT, SNEGSKA (reference sequence). The CDR3 runs 15 residues.

This chain joins TRBV5-1 and TRBJ1-1; TRBD1 aligns across 8 bases. The CDR3 extends over 14 amino acids. CDR1 SGHRS and CDR2 YFSETQ come from the germline V gene. Germline trimming cut 5 bases from V and 4 bases from J; bases unmatched to any gene: 7. The chain's CDR3 is CASRRITGGTEAFF. CDR3 sequence (DNA): TGCGCCAGCAGGCGAATCACAGGGGGCACTGAAGCTTTCTTT. Supplemented by reference TRBV5-1 and TRBJ1-1, the full variable domain reads KAGVTQTPRYLIKTRGQQVTLSCSPISGHRSVSWYQQTPGQGLQFLFEYFSETQRNKGNFPGRFSGRQFSNSRSEMNVSTLELGDSALYLCASRRITGGTEAFFGQGTRLTVV.

The V call is TRBV4-1, the J call TRBJ2-3, with D maybe TRBD2 (5 bases). Germline values: CDR1 MGHRA, CDR2 YSYEKL. Trimming took 2 bases from V and 1 from J, leaving 10 bases between them. The CDR3 has 15 amino acids. The CDR3 loop reads CASSQHHGGTDTQYF. CDR3 bases: TGCGCCAGCAGCCAACACCACGGGGGCACAGATACGCAGTATTTT.

This clonotype was recorded a few times. V and J are TRBV6-1 and TRBJ2-2, with 7 bases matching TRBD1. In germline, CDR1 is MNHNS, CDR2 SASEGT. V shed 6 bases and J 0 bases; nucleotides not matched to a gene: 1. The CDR3 spans 14 residues. CDR3 residues: CASRGTANTGELFF. The CDR3, as DNA: TGTGCCAGCAGGGGGACAGCGAACACCGGGGAGCTGTTTTTT.

Concerning this clonotype itself: A much larger clone differs from this one at a single base, so this may be a read error. The chain links TRBV12-3 or TRBV12-4 to TRBJ2-1, with 12 nucleotides matching TRBD2. Germline trimming cut 2 bases from V and 10 bases from J; bases unmatched to any gene: 6. The CDR3 has 15 residues. In DNA form, the CDR3 reads TGTGCCAGCAGTTTACGACTAGCGGGAGACTACGAGCAGTTCTTC. Its translation: CASSLRLAGDYEQFF.

The table lists this clonotype with a few counts. This sequence joins TRBV12-3 or TRBV12-4 and TRBJ1-5, with D unclear. There are 15 residues in the CDR3. With 2 bases removed from V and 2 bases from J, the gap between germline ends came to 10 bases. CDR3 DNA sequence: TGTGCCAGCAGTTTAAAGGGTAGAGGCAATCAGCCCCAGCATTTT. This sequence encodes CASSLKGRGNQPQHF.

The genes are TRBV20-1 and TRBJ1-1; D is possibly TRBD1 (5 bases). The CDR3 loop spans 12 amino acids. Germline loops: CDR1 DFQATT, CDR2 SNEGSKA (reference sequence). V shed 1 base and J shed 10 bases, with 13 bases lying between them. CDR3 amino acids: CSARALGGGAFF. CDR3 DNA: TGCAGTGCTAGAGCTCTCGGGGGTGGAGCTTTCTTT.

This chain joins TRBV29-1 and TRBJ1-1; tentatively, D is TRBD1 (6 bases). Trimming removed 5 bases from V and 0 bases from J, with 13 bases in between. The germline V gene encodes CDR1 SQVTM and CDR2 ANQGSEA. CDR3 length equals 14 residues. The CDR3 DNA reads as TGCAGCGTTCGTCGGACAGCCATGAACACTGAAGCTTTCTTT. Encoded protein: CSVRRTAMNTEAFF.

The chain carries TRBV20-1 and TRBJ2-1; 7 bases match TRBD2. The J call is in doubt because the DNA end fits TRBJ2-7 better. The CDR3 is 14 amino acids. Germline assignment: CDR1 DFQATT and CDR2 SNEGSKA (reference sequence). DNA of the CDR3: TGCAGTGCTAGGGAGGGACTACGATACAATGAGCAGTACTTC. Translating it yields CSAREGLRYNEQYF.

The CDR3 DNA follows: TGCAGTGCTAGACAGATAGGCAACGAAAAACTGTTTTTT. Residues: CSARQIGNEKLFF. V is TRBV20-1 and J is TRBJ1-4; no clear D. The V end was cut by 2 bases, the J end by 8 bases, with 12 bases between. Germline V gene sequence: CDR1 DFQATT, CDR2 SNEGSKA (reference sequence). The CDR3 totals 13 residues.

There are many counts of this clonotype. The CDR3 coding sequence is TGCAGCGTCCTAGCTATGGGAAGCTACGAGCAGTACTTC. Protein product: CSVLAMGSYEQYF. The chain joins TRBV29-1 to TRBJ2-7; the D gene is possibly TRBD2 (5 bases). Germline assignment: CDR1 SQVTM and CDR2 ANQGSEA. The V end was cut by 6 bases, the J end by 3 bases, with 15 bases between. The CDR3 sequence is 13 residues long.

This clonotype was detected only a few times. The J gene is TRBJ2-3, the V gene TRBV11-2, with D unresolved. V gave up 2 bases and J gave up 4 bases, with 13 bases separating them. In germline, CDR1 is SGHAT, CDR2 FQNNGV. The CDR3 loop spans 15 amino acids. The DNA for the CDR3 is TGTGCCAGCAGCTTACCCCGTTGGCTTGCAGATACGCAGTATTTT. Translation gives CASSLPRWLADTQYF.

V usage is TRBV28 and J usage is TRBJ2-3, with 8 bases fitting TRBD2. The junction had 7 bases not matched to a gene; V was cut back by 5 bases and J by 3 bases. From germline, CDR1 is MDHEN and CDR2 SYDVKM. The CDR3 totals 15 residues. DNA of the CDR3: TGTGCCAGCAGTCAACCGGGACTAGGGACAGATACGCAGTATTTT. Amino acids: CASSQPGLGTDTQYF.

The chain joins TRBV29-1 to TRBJ1-2; 9 bases map to TRBD1. The CDR3 runs 15 residues. CDR1 and CDR2 (germline): SQVTM, ANQGSEA. Trimming removed 5 bases from V and 3 bases from J; junction bases left unmatched: 10. The CDR3 DNA reads TGCAGCGTTTTAGTTCACAGGGGGCTCTACTATGGCTACACCTTC. It is translated as CSVLVHRGLYYGYTF.

The genes are TRBV10-1 and TRBJ2-1; 7 positions agree with TRBD1. The last part of the DNA fits TRBJ2-7 better; the J call may be wrong. From germline, CDR1 is WNHNN and CDR2 SYGVQD (reference sequence). This CDR3 spans 15 amino acids. The CDR3 region is CASRAERGPFNEQYF. CDR3 in DNA: TGCGCCAGCAGGGCCGAAAGGGGGCCTTTTAATGAGCAGTACTTC.

This chain uses TRBV27 with TRBJ1-1; D not resolved. The germline V gene encodes CDR1 MNHEY and CDR2 SMNVEV (reference sequence). Trimming took 2 bases from V and 2 from J, leaving 12 bases between them. The CDR3 runs 15 residues. The DNA for the CDR3 is TGTGCCAGCAGTTTAAACGGGGTTAAAAACACTGAAGCTTTCTTT. The encoded protein is CASSLNGVKNTEAFF.

The rearrangement joins TRBV5-5 to TRBJ1-1, with D possibly TRBD1 on 6 matching bases. V dropped 3 bases and J dropped 0 bases, with 9 bases sitting between them. Per germline, CDR1 SGHKS and CDR2 YYEKEE (reference sequence). The CDR3 is 14 amino acids. The CDR3 here is CASSSGALNTEAFF. In nucleotides, the CDR3 is TGTGCCAGCAGCTCGGGGGCCCTGAACACTGAAGCTTTCTTT.

The chain recombines TRBV20-1 with TRBJ2-1, with D possibly being TRBD2 (6 bases). V dropped 5 bases and J dropped 0 bases, with 17 bases sitting between them. Germline loops: CDR1 DFQATT, CDR2 SNEGSKA (reference sequence). CDR3 length: 16 residues. In DNA form, the CDR3 reads TGCAGTGCTCTCGGGAGCGTTTACTCCTCCTACAATGAGCAGTTCTTC. Amino acid sequence: CSALGSVYSSYNEQFF.

The chain recombines TRBV11-2 with TRBJ2-1; 9 bases map to TRBD2. The germline CDR1 and CDR2 sequences are SGHAT and FQNNGV. The CDR3 has 16 amino acids. With 2 bases clipped from V and 6 bases from J, the junction kept 8 bases outside the gene matches. CDR3 bases: TGTGCCAGCAGCTTACTTAGCGGGAGTTGGGCCAATGAGCAGTTCTTC. Translated, it gives CASSLLSGSWANEQFF. Variable domain in full (rest from reference TRBV11-2 and TRBJ2-1): EAGVAQSPRYKIIEKRQSVAFWCNPISGHATLYWYQQILGQGPKLLIQFQNNGVVDDSQLPKDRFSAERLKGVDSTLKIQPAKLEDSAVYLCASSLLSGSWANEQFFGPGTRLTVL.

The chain is built from TRBV20-1 and TRBJ2-1; the D gene is possibly TRBD1 (6 bases). Trimming removed 6 bases from V and 2 bases from J, with 14 bases in between. The CDR3 totals 14 residues. Germline CDR1 and CDR2: DFQATT and SNEGSKA (reference sequence). The CDR3 sequence: CSARRTVPYNEQFF. The CDR3 DNA sequence: TGCAGTGCCAGACGGACAGTCCCCTACAATGAGCAGTTCTTC.

This clonotype was picked up one time. The chain employs TRBV10-3 and TRBJ2-7; 11 nucleotides match TRBD2. This CDR3 comprises 13 residues. With V trimmed by 11 bases and J by 7 bases, 10 bases remained unmatched. Per germline, CDR1 ENHRY and CDR2 SYGVKD. In nucleotides, the CDR3 is TGTGCCGCATCGCCTAGCGGGGGGAATGAGCAGTACTTC. Encoded protein: CAASPSGGNEQYF.

This clonotype has more than one count but fewer than ten. CDR3 region: CSARDLVGGRQPQHF. As DNA, the CDR3 is TGCAGTGCTAGAGATCTTGTGGGGGGACGTCAGCCCCAGCATTTT. The gene calls are TRBV20-1 and TRBJ1-5; possibly TRBD1 for D (5 bases). V was shortened by 0 bases and J by 6 bases, with 15 bases between the two germline ends. CDR3 length equals 15 residues. The V gene's germline CDR1 is DFQATT and CDR2 SNEGSKA (reference sequence).

This clonotype has a handful of counts. This chain uses TRBV27 with TRBJ1-1; tentatively, D is TRBD1 (6 bases). Per germline, CDR1 MNHEY and CDR2 SMNVEV (reference sequence). This CDR3 contains 14 residues. Trimming took 6 bases from V and 4 from J, leaving 15 bases between them. The CDR3, as DNA: TGTGCCAGCAGCACAGGGTTTTTGGGCACTGAAGCTTTCTTT. Translated, it gives CASSTGFLGTEAFF.

This clonotype is a singleton in its sample. The chain has TRBV5-1 and TRBJ1-3, with a possible D match to TRBD1 (5 bases). The length of the CDR3 is 14 residues. Germline V CDR1 and CDR2: SGHRS, YFSETQ. Trimming took off 0 bases at V and 3 bases at J, with 7 bases between the two ends. CDR3 region: CASSLEQGGNTIYF. As DNA, the CDR3 is TGCGCCAGCAGCTTGGAGCAGGGTGGAAACACCATATATTTT.

This clonotype was picked up many times. The CDR3 loop reads CASSRGAGELFF. Written as DNA, the CDR3 is TGTGCCAGCAGTCGCGGTGCCGGGGAGCTGTTTTTT. The chain is built from TRBV12-3 or TRBV12-4 and TRBJ2-2; D unclear. The CDR3 extends over 12 amino acids. V dropped 5 bases and J dropped 6 bases, with 7 bases sitting between them.

The chain carries TRBV20-1 and TRBJ2-4; the D gene is possibly TRBD2 (6 bases). With the DNA end fitting TRBJ2-7 better, the J assignment may be wrong. The germline CDR1 and CDR2 sequences are DFQATT and SNEGSKA (reference sequence). CDR3 length: 14 residues. DNA for the CDR3: TGCAGTGCTAGAGATGTTAGCGGCCCCTACGAGCAGTACTTC. Its protein is CSARDVSGPYEQYF.

The chain couples TRBV20-1 to TRBJ2-3; D gene uncertain. The V and J ends lost 5 bases and 3 bases respectively, with 15 bases between them. This CDR3 has 14 amino acids. Per the germline V gene, CDR1 is DFQATT and CDR2 is SNEGSKA (reference sequence). The CDR3 spells CSAPSWVGTDTQYF. The CDR3 DNA reads TGCAGTGCTCCGTCATGGGTGGGGACAGATACGCAGTATTTT.

The genes are TRBV24-1 and TRBJ1-5, with a possible D match to TRBD1 (5 bases). The CDR3 has 15 residues. V was pared by 3 bases and J by 2 bases, with 10 bases between. Germline CDR1 is KGHDR and CDR2 is SFDVKD. CDR3 loop: CATSDLYRCNQPQHF. The CDR3 region has the DNA TGTGCCACCAGTGATCTATACAGGTGCAATCAGCCCCAGCATTTT.

This clonotype has only a few counts. This chain uses TRBV18 with TRBJ2-1, with 7 bases aligning to TRBD1. Losses at the gene ends were 3 bases for V and 6 bases for J; bases not matched to a gene: 20. Looked up from germline, CDR1 is KGHSH and CDR2 is LQKENI. This CDR3 spans 19 amino acids. CDR3 residues: CASSPRYRGPPMAINEQFF. The DNA of the CDR3 is TGTGCCAGCTCACCTCGTTACAGGGGTCCCCCCATGGCCATCAATGAGCAGTTCTTC.